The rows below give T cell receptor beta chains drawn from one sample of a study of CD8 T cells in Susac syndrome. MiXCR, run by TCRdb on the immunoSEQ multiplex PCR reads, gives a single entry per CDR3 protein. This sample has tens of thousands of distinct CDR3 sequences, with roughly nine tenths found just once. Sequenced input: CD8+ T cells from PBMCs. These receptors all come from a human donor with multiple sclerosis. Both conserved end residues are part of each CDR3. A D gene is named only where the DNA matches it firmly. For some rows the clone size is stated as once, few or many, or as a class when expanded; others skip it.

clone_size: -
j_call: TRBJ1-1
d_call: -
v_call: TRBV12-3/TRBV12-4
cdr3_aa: CASSPGGNTEAFF
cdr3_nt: TGTGCCAGCAGTCCGGGCGGGAACACTGAAGCTTTCTTT

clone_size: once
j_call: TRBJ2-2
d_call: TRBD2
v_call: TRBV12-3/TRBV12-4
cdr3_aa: CASSFPALKGLAGGPVGTGELFF
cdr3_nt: TGTGCCAGCAGTTTCCCCGCACTAAAGGGACTAGCGGGAGGGCCAGTAGGAACCGGGGAGCTGTTTTTT

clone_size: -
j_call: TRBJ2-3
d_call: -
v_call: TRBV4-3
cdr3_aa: CASSQDRDSTDTQYF
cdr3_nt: TGCGCCAGCAGCCAAGATCGGGACAGCACAGATACGCAGTATTTT

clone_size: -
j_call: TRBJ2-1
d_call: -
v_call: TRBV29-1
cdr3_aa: CSVRGWSSYNEQFF
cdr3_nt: TGCAGCGTTCGGGGGTGGTCTTCCTACAATGAGCAGTTCTTC

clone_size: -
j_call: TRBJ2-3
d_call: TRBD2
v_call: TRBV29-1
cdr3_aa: CSVIPSGRWDTQYF
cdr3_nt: TGCAGCGTTATCCCTAGCGGGAGGTGGGATACGCAGTATTTT

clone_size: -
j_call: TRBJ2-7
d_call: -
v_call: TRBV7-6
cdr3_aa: CASSTGLRAYEQYF
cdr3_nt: TGTGCCAGCAGCACCGGACTCAGGGCATACGAGCAGTACTTC

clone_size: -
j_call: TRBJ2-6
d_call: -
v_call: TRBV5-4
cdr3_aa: CASSLAVRASGANVLTF
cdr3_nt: TGTGCCAGCAGCTTGGCAGTAAGGGCCTCTGGGGCCAACGTCCTGACTTTC

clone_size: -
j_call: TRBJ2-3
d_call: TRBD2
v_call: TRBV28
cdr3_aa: CASSYPLAGGLTQYF
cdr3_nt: TGTGCCAGCAGTTATCCCTTAGCGGGAGGCCTCACGCAGTATTTT

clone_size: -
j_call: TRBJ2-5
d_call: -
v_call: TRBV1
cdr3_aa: CTSSQVTGRPETQYF
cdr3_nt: TGCACCAGCAGCCAAGTTACAGGGCGCCCAGAGACCCAGTACTTC

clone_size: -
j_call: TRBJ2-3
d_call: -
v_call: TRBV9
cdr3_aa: CASSVGGSGTDTQYF
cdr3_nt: TGTGCCAGCAGCGTAGGTGGTAGCGGCACAGATACGCAGTATTTT

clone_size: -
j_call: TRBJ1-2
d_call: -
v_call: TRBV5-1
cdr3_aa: CASNLLSGYTF
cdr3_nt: TGCGCCAGCAACTTGCTTTCTGGCTACACCTTC

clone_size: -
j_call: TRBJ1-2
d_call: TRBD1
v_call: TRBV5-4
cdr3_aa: CASRYWGTGEGGYTF
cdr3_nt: TGTGCCAGCAGATATTGGGGGACAGGGGAGGGCGGCTACACCTTC

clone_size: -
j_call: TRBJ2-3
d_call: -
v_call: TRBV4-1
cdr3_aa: CASSQGADTDTQYF
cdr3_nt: TGCGCCAGCAGCCAAGGCGCTGACACAGATACGCAGTATTTT

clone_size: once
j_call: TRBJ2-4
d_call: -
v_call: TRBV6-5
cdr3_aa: CASSYSRREMGVAKNIQYF
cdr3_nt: TGTGCCAGCAGTTACTCGAGGAGGGAGATGGGAGTAGCCAAAAACATTCAGTACTTC

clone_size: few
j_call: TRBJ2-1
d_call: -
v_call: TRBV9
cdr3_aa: CASSVAGGDYNEQFF
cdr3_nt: TGTGCCAGCAGCGTAGCGGGCGGCGACTACAATGAGCAGTTCTTC

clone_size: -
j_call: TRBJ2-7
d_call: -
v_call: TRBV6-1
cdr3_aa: CACSLGGLGAYEQYF
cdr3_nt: TGTGCCTGCTCCCTCGGGGGGCTAGGAGCCTACGAGCAGTACTTC

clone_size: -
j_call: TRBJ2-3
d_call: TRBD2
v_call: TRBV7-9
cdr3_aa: CASSSGTSGSTDTQYF
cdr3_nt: TGTGCCAGCAGCTCTGGGACTAGCGGCAGCACAGATACGCAGTATTTT

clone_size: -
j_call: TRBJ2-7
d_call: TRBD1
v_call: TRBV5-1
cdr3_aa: CASRAMGQGINEQYF
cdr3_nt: TGCGCCAGCAGGGCAATGGGACAGGGTATCAACGAGCAGTACTTC

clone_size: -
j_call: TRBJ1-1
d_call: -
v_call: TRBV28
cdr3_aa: CASSKGRSTEAFF
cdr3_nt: TGTGCCAGCAGTAAGGGAAGGAGCACTGAAGCTTTCTTT

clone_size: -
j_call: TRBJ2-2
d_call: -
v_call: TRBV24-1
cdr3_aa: CATSDLGREGTGELFF
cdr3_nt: TGTGCCACCAGTGATTTGGGGCGGGAAGGCACCGGGGAGCTGTTTTTT

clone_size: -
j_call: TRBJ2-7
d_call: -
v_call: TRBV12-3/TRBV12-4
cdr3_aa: CASSLIGASYEQYF
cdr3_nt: TGTGCCAGCAGTTTAATAGGGGCCTCCTACGAGCAGTACTTC

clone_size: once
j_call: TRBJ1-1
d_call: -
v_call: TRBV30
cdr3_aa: CAWITGLNTEAFF
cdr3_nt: TGTGCCTGGATAACAGGGCTGAACACTGAAGCTTTCTTT

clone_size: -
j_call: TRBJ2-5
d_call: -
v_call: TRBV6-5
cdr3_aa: CASSYEGGPQETQYF
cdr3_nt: TGTGCCAGCAGTTACGAGGGCGGCCCCCAAGAGACCCAGTACTTC

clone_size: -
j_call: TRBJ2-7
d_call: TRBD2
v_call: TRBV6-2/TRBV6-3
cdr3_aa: CASKKAGAYEQYF
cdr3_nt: TGTGCCAGCAAGAAAGCGGGAGCCTACGAGCAGTACTTC

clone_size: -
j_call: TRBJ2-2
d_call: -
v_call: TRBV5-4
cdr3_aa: CASSPQDTGELFF
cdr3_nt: TGTGCCAGCAGCCCCCAAGACACCGGGGAGCTGTTTTTT

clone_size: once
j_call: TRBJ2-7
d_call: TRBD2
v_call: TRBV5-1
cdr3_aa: CASSPGLAGVPYEQYF
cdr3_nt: TGCGCCAGCAGCCCGGGACTAGCGGGAGTTCCCTACGAGCAGTACTTC

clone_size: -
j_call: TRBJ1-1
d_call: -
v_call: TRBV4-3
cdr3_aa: CASSQEMRVNTEAFF
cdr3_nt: TGCGCCAGCAGCCAAGAAATGCGGGTGAACACTGAAGCTTTCTTT

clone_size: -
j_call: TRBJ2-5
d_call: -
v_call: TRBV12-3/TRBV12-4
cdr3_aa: CASSFRSAQETQYF
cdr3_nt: TGTGCCAGCAGTTTTAGATCGGCACAAGAGACCCAGTACTTC

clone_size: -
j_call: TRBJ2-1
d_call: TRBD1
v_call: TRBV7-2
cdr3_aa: CASSLYRGSYNEQFF
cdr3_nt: TGTGCCAGCAGCTTGTACAGGGGGAGCTACAATGAGCAGTTCTTC

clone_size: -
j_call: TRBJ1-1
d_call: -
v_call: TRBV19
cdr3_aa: CASSALREVNTEAFF
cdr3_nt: TGTGCCAGTAGTGCCCTCAGGGAAGTCAACACTGAAGCTTTCTTT

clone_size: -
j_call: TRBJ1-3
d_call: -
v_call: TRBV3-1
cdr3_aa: CASSWGKFSGNTIYF
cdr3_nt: TGTGCCAGCAGCTGGGGGAAGTTTTCTGGAAACACCATATATTTT

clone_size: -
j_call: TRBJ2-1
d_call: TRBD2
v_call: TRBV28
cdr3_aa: CASSSGTSGGVYNEQFF
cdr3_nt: TGTGCCAGCAGTTCTGGGACTAGCGGGGGAGTCTACAATGAGCAGTTCTTC

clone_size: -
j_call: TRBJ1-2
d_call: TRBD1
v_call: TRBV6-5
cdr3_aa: CASSYQGAYGYTF
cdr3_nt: TGTGCCAGCAGTTACCAGGGGGCATATGGCTACACCTTC

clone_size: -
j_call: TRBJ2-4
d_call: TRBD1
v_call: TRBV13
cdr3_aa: CASSLRSLTGRAKNIQYF
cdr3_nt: TGTGCCAGCAGCCTCAGATCTTTGACAGGGCGAGCCAAAAACATTCAGTACTTC

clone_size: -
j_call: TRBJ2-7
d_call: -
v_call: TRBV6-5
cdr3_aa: CASSYGLMDYYEQYF
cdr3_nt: TGTGCCAGCAGTTACGGTCTGATGGATTACTACGAGCAGTACTTC

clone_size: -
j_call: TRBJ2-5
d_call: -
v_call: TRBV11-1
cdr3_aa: CASSTRDTHIVSQETQYF
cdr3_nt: TGTGCCAGCAGCACGCGGGACACTCATATAGTATCCCAAGAGACCCAGTACTTC

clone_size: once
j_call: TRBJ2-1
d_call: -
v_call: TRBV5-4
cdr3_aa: CASSSQGWGQGNEQFF
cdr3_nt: TGTGCCAGCAGCTCCCAAGGGTGGGGTCAGGGCAATGAGCAGTTCTTC

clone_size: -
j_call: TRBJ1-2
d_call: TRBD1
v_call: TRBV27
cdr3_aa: CASSPTGQSGYTF
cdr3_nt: TGTGCCAGCAGTCCCACGGGACAGAGTGGCTACACCTTC

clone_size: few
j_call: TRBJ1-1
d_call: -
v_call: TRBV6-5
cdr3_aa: CASSVYGNTEAFF
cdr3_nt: TGTGCCAGCAGTGTATACGGGAACACTGAAGCTTTCTTT

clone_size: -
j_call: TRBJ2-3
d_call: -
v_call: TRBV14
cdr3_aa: CASSLGTGPQDF
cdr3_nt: TGTGCCAGCAGCCTAGGGACGGGGCCTCAAGATTTT

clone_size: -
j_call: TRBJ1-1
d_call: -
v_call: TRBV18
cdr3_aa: CASSPITANTEAFF
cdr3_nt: TGTGCCAGCTCACCAATAACGGCGAACACTGAAGCTTTCTTT

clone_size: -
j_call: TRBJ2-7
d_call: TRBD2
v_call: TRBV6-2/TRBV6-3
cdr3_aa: CASGYLAVHYEQYF
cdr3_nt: TGTGCCAGCGGGTACCTAGCGGTTCACTACGAGCAGTACTTC

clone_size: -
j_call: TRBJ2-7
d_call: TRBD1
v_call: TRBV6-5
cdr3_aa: CASSPGQGEQYF
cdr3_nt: TGTGCCAGCAGCCCCGGACAGGGCGAGCAGTACTTC

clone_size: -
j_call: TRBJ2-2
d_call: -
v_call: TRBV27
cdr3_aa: CASSPLRRRGTGELFF
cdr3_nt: TGTGCCAGCAGTCCCCTGAGGCGGAGAGGGACCGGGGAGCTGTTTTTT

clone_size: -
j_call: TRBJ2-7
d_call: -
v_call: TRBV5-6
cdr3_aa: CASSLIQAASYEQYF
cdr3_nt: TGTGCCAGCAGCTTAATCCAGGCTGCCTCCTACGAGCAGTACTTC

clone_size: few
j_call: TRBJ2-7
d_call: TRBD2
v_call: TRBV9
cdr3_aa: CASSVGGRTEQYF
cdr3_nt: TGTGCCAGCAGCGTAGGCGGGAGGACTGAGCAGTACTTC